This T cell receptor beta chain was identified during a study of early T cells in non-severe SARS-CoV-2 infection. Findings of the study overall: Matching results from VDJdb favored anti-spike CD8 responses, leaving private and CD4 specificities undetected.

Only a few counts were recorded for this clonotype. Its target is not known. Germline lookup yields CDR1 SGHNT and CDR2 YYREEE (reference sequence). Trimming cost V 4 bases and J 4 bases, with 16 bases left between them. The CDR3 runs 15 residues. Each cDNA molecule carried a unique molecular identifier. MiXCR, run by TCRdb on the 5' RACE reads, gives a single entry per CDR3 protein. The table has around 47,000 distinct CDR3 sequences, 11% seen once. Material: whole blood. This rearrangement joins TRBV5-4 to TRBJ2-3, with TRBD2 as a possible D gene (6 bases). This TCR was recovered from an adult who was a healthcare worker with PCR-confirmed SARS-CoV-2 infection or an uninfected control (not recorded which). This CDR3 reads CASSPPGGSADTQYF. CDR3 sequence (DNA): TGTGCCAGCAGCCCTCCTGGGGGGAGCGCAGATACGCAGTATTTT.